This T cell receptor (beta chain) was captured by sequencing in a study of cytomegalovirus exposure and HLA in healthy donors. Looking at the study overall: Membership in the Caucasian-associated ancestry cluster was found for 81% of 398 genotyped donors.

Germline assignment: CDR1 LGHNA and CDR2 YNFKEQ. The V gene lost 0 bases and the J gene lost 6 bases, with 9 bases spanning the gap. This CDR3 is 13 amino acids long. This PCR relied on a set of 60 Vbeta primers and 13 Jbeta primers. Sequencing used immunoSEQ multiplex PCR; TCRdb keeps in-frame clones, though not all of them. The sample lists 120,000 or so clones; 75% to 85% were seen once. The TCR comes from a woman between 50 and 59 years old in good health and CMV-seropositive. Sequencing was carried out using PBMCs. The rearrangement joins TRBV4-2 to TRBJ2-7, with D unresolved. The CDR3 sequence: CASSQDRSREQYF. The CDR3 DNA sequence: TGTGCCAGCAGCCAAGACCGTTCTCGCGAGCAGTACTTC.